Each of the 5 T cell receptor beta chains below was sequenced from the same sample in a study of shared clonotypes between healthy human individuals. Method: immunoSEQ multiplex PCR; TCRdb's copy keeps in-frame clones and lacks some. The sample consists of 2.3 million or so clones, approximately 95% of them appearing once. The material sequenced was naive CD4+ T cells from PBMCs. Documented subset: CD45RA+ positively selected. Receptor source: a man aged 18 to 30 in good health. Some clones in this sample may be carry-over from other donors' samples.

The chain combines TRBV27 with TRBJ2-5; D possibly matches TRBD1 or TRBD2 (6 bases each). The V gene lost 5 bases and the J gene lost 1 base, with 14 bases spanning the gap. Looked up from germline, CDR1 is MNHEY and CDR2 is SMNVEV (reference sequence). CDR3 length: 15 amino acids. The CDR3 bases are TGTGCCAGCAGTACACACAGGGAGGTCCAAGAGACCCAGTACTTC. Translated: CASSTHREVQETQYF.

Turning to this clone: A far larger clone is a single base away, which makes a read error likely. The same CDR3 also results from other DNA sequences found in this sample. CDR3 DNA: TGTGCCAGCAGTTTAGACAATAACTATGGCTACACCTTC. This gives the protein CASSLDNNYGYTF. V and J are TRBV28 and TRBJ1-2, with D uncertain. V gave up 2 bases and J gave up 1 base, with 5 bases separating them. This CDR3 has 13 residues. Germline loops: CDR1 MDHEN, CDR2 SYDVKM.

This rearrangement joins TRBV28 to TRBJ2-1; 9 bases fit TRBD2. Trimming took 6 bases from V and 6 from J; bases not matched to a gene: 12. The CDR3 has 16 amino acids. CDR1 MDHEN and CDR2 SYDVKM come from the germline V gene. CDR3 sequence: CASRNGGAGGLNEQFF. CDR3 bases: TGTGCCAGCAGAAATGGTGGGGCGGGAGGGCTCAATGAGCAGTTCTTC. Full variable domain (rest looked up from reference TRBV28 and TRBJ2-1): DVKVTQSSRYLVKRTGEKVFLECVQDMDHENMFWYRQDPGLGLRLIYFSYDVKMKEKGDIPEGYSVSREKKERFSLILESASTNQTSMYLCASRNGGAGGLNEQFFGPGTRLTVL.

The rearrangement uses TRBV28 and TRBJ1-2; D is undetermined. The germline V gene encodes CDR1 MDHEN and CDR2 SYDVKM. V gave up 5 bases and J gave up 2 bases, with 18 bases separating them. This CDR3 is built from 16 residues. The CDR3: CASSLGLTFPNYGYTF. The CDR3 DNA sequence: TGTGCCAGCAGTCTGGGCCTCACTTTCCCCAACTATGGCTACACCTTC.

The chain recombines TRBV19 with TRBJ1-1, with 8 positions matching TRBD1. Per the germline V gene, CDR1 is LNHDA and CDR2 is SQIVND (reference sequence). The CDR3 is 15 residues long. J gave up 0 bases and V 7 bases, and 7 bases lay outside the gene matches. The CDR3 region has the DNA TGTGCCAGTACCTTATTGACAGGGGTGAACACTGAAGCTTTCTTT. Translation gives CASTLLTGVNTEAFF. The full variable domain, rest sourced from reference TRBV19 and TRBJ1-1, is DGGITQSPKYLFRKEGQNVTLSCEQNLNHDAMYWYRQDPGQGLRLIYYSQIVNDFQKGDIAEGYSVSREKKESFPLTVTSAQKNPTAFYLCASTLLTGVNTEAFFGQGTRLTVV.